The rows below give T cell receptor beta chains drawn from one sample of a study of blood T cell repertoires in COVID-19. Assay: immunoSEQ multiplex PCR; the TCRdb copy retains only in-frame clones and omits some. The top ten clones hold roughly 7.4% of a sample with some 240,000 clones, 81% of them seen once. Sequencing was done on a sample of peripheral blood. These receptor sequences come from a woman over 75 with COVID-19, enrolled during active disease. Each CDR3 is given without its conserved first and last residue. Fields, in order: V gene, J gene, CDR3 protein.

TRBV7-2	TRBJ1-2	ASSLTGQGNYGYT
TRBV6-5	TRBJ1-5	ASSYTRGQPQH
TRBV18	TRBJ2-2	ASSPPSGGATGELF
TRBV30	TRBJ2-1	AWNEQSPNEQF
TRBV15	TRBJ2-2	ATSGHSTGELF
TRBV7-2	TRBJ1-5	ASSPRFHLIPGENQPQH
TRBV5-6	TRBJ1-1	ASSLQQGIAGAF
TRBV18	TRBJ2-1	ASSLTSGRNFEQF
TRBV7-2	TRBJ2-2	ASTPPGGRAGELF
TRBV7-6	TRBJ2-3	ASSSGLAGGRVDTQY
TRBV6-2/TRBV6-3	TRBJ2-2	ASSNIAGAGELF
TRBV27	TRBJ1-1	ASSREGEAF
TRBV5-6	TRBJ1-5	ASSSTTYSNQPQH
TRBV5-1	TRBJ2-2	ASRRDRSNTGELF
TRBV7-9	TRBJ2-3	ASSLSRAGFGRTDTQY
TRBV7-8	TRBJ2-7	ASSLPGNPYEQY
TRBV18	TRBJ2-7	ASSPLAGRSSYEQY
TRBV18	TRBJ2-7	ASSPQDASSYEQY
TRBV3-1/TRBV3-2	TRBJ2-1	ASSPESVSYNEQF
TRBV12-3/TRBV12-4	TRBJ1-1	ASGLWNTEAF
TRBV5-1	TRBJ1-1	ASSRDFQNTEAF
TRBV18	TRBJ1-2	ASSPGQGPYGYT
TRBV6-6	TRBJ2-7	ASRQGSGNEQY
TRBV7-2	TRBJ1-1	ASSWTGTRTEAF
TRBV14	TRBJ2-1	ASSHLTGYNEQF
TRBV5-4	TRBJ1-3	ASSPEAGNTIY
TRBV5-1	TRBJ2-5	ASSLLPRGETQY
TRBV5-1	TRBJ2-3	ASASPSGGHKDTQY
TRBV2	TRBJ1-2	ASSFSAGLYGYT
TRBV2	TRBJ2-7	ASNRGFEQY
TRBV29-1	TRBJ2-6	SVQTPGGGANVLT
TRBV6-5	TRBJ2-2	ASRLQRPGELF
TRBV7-9	TRBJ1-2	ASSSTGVVSGYT
TRBV4-2	TRBJ1-1	ASSPPRGTEAF
TRBV30	TRBJ1-1	AWSRLSTEAF
TRBV2	TRBJ2-1	ASSGPDSFSSYNEQF
TRBV4-1	TRBJ1-1	ASSHPDRGRVTEAF
TRBV30	TRBJ1-2	AWGILGYGYT
TRBV5-1	TRBJ2-7	ASSRGDEGPRYEQY
TRBV24-1	TRBJ2-5	ATSDVNRGRGETQY
TRBV15	TRBJ2-1	ATSREGGRYNEQF
TRBV29-1	TRBJ2-3	SVSGGVIKQY
TRBV27	TRBJ2-7	ASSSFLRDTSYEQY
TRBV12-3/TRBV12-4	TRBJ1-2	ASSLVSRLD
TRBV28	TRBJ1-2	ASSLETGFSGYT
TRBV6-1	TRBJ2-1	ASTPLGQGAGEQF
TRBV2	TRBJ1-2	ASSGQGYGYT
TRBV25-1	TRBJ2-5	ASSDRTQY
TRBV6-5	TRBJ1-3	ASSLGGFGGNTIY
TRBV19	TRBJ1-5	ASSGVLGQFNQPQH
TRBV6-5	TRBJ1-2	ASSRDRADGYT
TRBV7-9	TRBJ1-1	ASSLVAGNTEAF
TRBV19	TRBJ2-7	ASSRLAGAYEQY
TRBV7-9	TRBJ1-2	ASSPSGSGTGYT